What follows are 23 T cell receptor beta chains derived from one specimen sequenced in a study of shared clonotypes between healthy human individuals. Some clones are missing from TCRdb's copy, which holds only in-frame ones; the method was immunoSEQ multiplex PCR. The sample lists over 950,000 clones, 60% to 80% seen once, with more than 0.85% in the top ten. Sequences were obtained from memory CD4+ T cells from PBMCs. The subset denotes: CD45RA-negative fraction. The receptors shown here come from a man between 18 and 35 years old in good health. Some clones in this sample may be carry-over from other donors' samples.

The chain uses TRBV9 and TRBJ2-1; the D is unclear. Trimming shortened V by 1 base and J by 2 bases, and 7 bases separated the two germline ends. Germline CDR1 SGDLS, CDR2 YYNGEE. The length of the CDR3 is 14 residues. The CDR3 is CASSVWGPYNEQFF. CDR3 nucleotide sequence: TGTGCCAGCAGCGTATGGGGTCCCTACAATGAGCAGTTCTTC.

This clone was recorded only once. The chain recombines TRBV7-9 with TRBJ2-3; D unresolved. The CDR3 contains 14 residues. Germline values: CDR1 SEHNR, CDR2 FQNEAQ (reference sequence). The germline V and J ends were trimmed by 2 bases and 1 base, with 7 bases remaining between them. CDR3: CASSLYGGTDTQYF. CDR3 coding DNA: TGTGCCAGCAGCTTATATGGGGGCACAGATACGCAGTATTTT.

Details on this clone: The sample has other DNA sequences that encode this CDR3 too. J is TRBJ1-1 and V is TRBV11-2; D gene unclear. CDR3 length: 18 amino acids. Between the trimmed V and J ends, which lost 4 bases and 0 bases, there was a span of 21 bases. Looked up from germline, CDR1 is SGHAT and CDR2 is FQNNGV. The CDR3 reads CASSSSFETVSMNTEAFF. As DNA, the CDR3 is TGTGCCAGCAGCTCCTCCTTCGAGACGGTCTCAATGAACACTGAAGCTTTCTTT.

The CDR3 DNA reads as TGTGCCATCAGTGAAACCGGGACTAGCGGTTCCAGGAGCTCCTACGAGCAGTACTTC. Residues: CAISETGTSGSRSSYEQYF. The genes are TRBV10-3 and TRBJ2-7, with 11 bases identical to TRBD2. CDR3 length: 19 residues. Trimming removed 3 bases from V and 0 bases from J; junction bases left unmatched: 13. Germline CDR1 is ENHRY and CDR2 is SYGVKD.

The chain joins TRBV5-4 to TRBJ2-7, with TRBD1 as a possible D gene (6 bases). Per the germline V gene, CDR1 is SGHNT and CDR2 is YYREEE (reference sequence). CDR3 length: 14 residues. The ends were cut back, 1 base at V and 2 bases at J, with 10 bases in the middle. CDR3: CASSLQQGPYEQYF. CDR3 DNA: TGTGCCAGCAGCTTGCAACAGGGTCCCTACGAGCAGTACTTC.

This rearrangement joins TRBV6-1 to TRBJ2-1, with a weak D call TRBD1 (5 bases). The CDR3 length is 13 residues. The V gene lost 4 bases and the J gene lost 8 bases, with 12 bases spanning the gap. Germline CDR1 is MNHNS and CDR2 is SASEGT. Here the CDR3 reads CASSGLRGHEQFF. CDR3 nucleotides: TGTGCCAGCAGTGGGTTAAGGGGCCATGAGCAGTTCTTC.

The J gene is TRBJ1-5, the V gene TRBV2; D remains ambiguous. V dropped 7 bases and J dropped 2 bases, with 9 bases sitting between them. CDR3 length: 13 amino acids. CDR1 and CDR2 from the germline V gene are SNHLY and FYNNEI. CDR3 nucleotide sequence: TGTGCCAGCAAGCGGGATCGCAATCAGCCCCAGCATTTT. Amino acids: CASKRDRNQPQHF.

V gene TRBV19 combines with J gene TRBJ2-2; D is uncertain. The CDR3 length is 15 residues. Trimming left V 4 bases short and J 2 bases short, with 11 bases between. The V gene's germline CDR1 is LNHDA and CDR2 SQIVND (reference sequence). CDR3 in amino acids: CASSRRSKNTGELFF. DNA for the CDR3: TGTGCCAGTAGTAGACGGTCCAAAAACACCGGGGAGCTGTTTTTT. Full variable domain (missing parts from reference TRBV19 and TRBJ2-2): DGGITQSPKYLFRKEGQNVTLSCEQNLNHDAMYWYRQDPGQGLRLIYYSQIVNDFQKGDIAEGYSVSREKKESFPLTVTSAQKNPTAFYLCASSRRSKNTGELFFGEGSRLTVL.

About this clone itself: This specimen includes other DNA sequences encoding the same CDR3. This rearrangement joins TRBV7-7 to TRBJ2-5; either TRBD1 or TRBD2 may fit D (5 bases each). From germline, CDR1 is SSHAT and CDR2 FNYEAQ (reference sequence). V was clipped by 5 bases and J by 5 bases, with 9 bases between them. The CDR3 is made up of 12 amino acids. CDR3 sequence: CASSPGRETQYF. The CDR3 DNA reads as TGTGCCAGCAGCCCGGGGCGGGAGACCCAGTACTTC.

This clone was seen only once. The V and J genes are TRBV7-9 and TRBJ1-1, with 7 positions matching TRBD1. V trimming: 3 bases; J trimming: 1 base; junction bases outside the gene matches: 14. The CDR3 has 18 residues. CDR1 is SEHNR, CDR2 FQNEAQ, per germline (reference sequence). CDR3 nucleotide sequence: TGTGCCAGCAGCTTTACCCCGACAGGGAATAGAGCGAACACTGAAGCTTTCTTT. As protein: CASSFTPTGNRANTEAFF.

This clone was observed a handful of times. The CDR3 DNA sequence: TGTGCCAGCAGCCCACCAGGGGGAGGAGGGGAGCTGTTTTTT. It yields the protein CASSPPGGGGELFF. This chain uses TRBV7-9 with TRBJ2-2; D might be TRBD1 (7 bases). This CDR3 region has 14 residues. Germline CDR1 SEHNR, CDR2 FQNEAQ (reference sequence). Trimming pared 5 bases from V and 8 bases from J, leaving 15 bases between. The complete variable domain, with remaining parts taken from reference TRBV7-9 and TRBJ2-2, reads DTGVSQNPRHKITKRGQNVTFRCDPISEHNRLYWYRQTLGQGPEFLTYFQNEAQLEKSRLLSDRFSAERPKGSFSTLEIQRTEQGDSAMYLCASSPPGGGGELFFGEGSRLTVL.

As regards this clone: Other DNA sequences in the sample encode the same CDR3. The V call is TRBV7-9, the J call TRBJ1-4; a weak D match, TRBD1 (6 bases). The CDR3 runs to 13 residues. Trimming removed 4 bases at V and 7 bases at J, with 10 bases between. Per germline, CDR1 SEHNR and CDR2 FQNEAQ (reference sequence). In nucleotides, the CDR3 is TGTGCCAGCAGCTCGTCAGGGGCTGAAAAACTGTTTTTT. It yields the protein CASSSSGAEKLFF. The full variable domain, rest sourced from reference TRBV7-9 and TRBJ1-4, is DTGVSQNPRHKITKRGQNVTFRCDPISEHNRLYWYRQTLGQGPEFLTYFQNEAQLEKSRLLSDRFSAERPKGSFSTLEIQRTEQGDSAMYLCASSSSGAEKLFFGSGTQLSVL.

The chain couples TRBV7-2 to TRBJ2-7, with unresolved D. Germline V gives CDR1 SGHTA, CDR2 FQGNSA. V was shortened by 4 bases and J by 0 bases, with 10 bases between the two germline ends. CDR3 length equals 14 residues. The CDR3 DNA is TGTGCCAGCAGCTCGATTCCGAGCTCCTACGAGCAGTACTTC. It is translated as CASSSIPSSYEQYF.

The sample holds a few counts of this clone. The rearrangement joins TRBV28 to TRBJ2-1; D ambiguous. Germline CDR1 and CDR2: MDHEN and SYDVKM. V lost 0 bases, J lost 0 bases, and 9 bases lay in between. CDR3 length equals 16 residues. This CDR3 reads CASSLWGMGSYNEQFF. Written as DNA, the CDR3 is TGTGCCAGCAGTTTATGGGGGATGGGCTCCTACAATGAGCAGTTCTTC.

The J gene is TRBJ2-3, the V gene TRBV29-1, with TRBD2 matching 12 bases. In germline, CDR1 is SQVTM, CDR2 ANQGSEA. Trimming removed 6 bases from V and 2 bases from J; junction bases left unmatched: 24. The length of the CDR3 is 21 residues. CDR3 residues: CSVQGQGSPGLAGASTDTQYF. The CDR3, as DNA: TGCAGCGTCCAAGGACAGGGATCCCCGGGACTAGCGGGTGCGTCCACAGATACGCAGTATTTT.

The chain carries TRBV7-3 and TRBJ2-7, with 10 bases matching TRBD1. This CDR3 spans 15 amino acids. Germline CDR1 and CDR2: SGHTA and FQGTGA. With 3 bases clipped from V and 2 bases from J, the junction kept 4 bases outside the gene matches. CDR3 nucleotide sequence: TGTGCCAGCAGCTTCTCGGGACAGGGGCCCTACGAGCAGTACTTC. This translates into CASSFSGQGPYEQYF.

This chain connects TRBV6-1 to TRBJ2-3; D might be TRBD1 or TRBD2, each matching 5 bases. Trimming removed 4 bases from V and 6 bases from J, with 20 bases in between. The germline gives CDR1 MNHNS, CDR2 SASEGT. This CDR3 is 16 amino acids long. This CDR3 reads CASSVRGPPSSDTQYF. CDR3 nucleotides: TGTGCCAGCAGTGTGAGGGGTCCCCCTAGTTCGGATACGCAGTATTTT.

This clone has a handful of counts. The chain is built from TRBV2 and TRBJ1-1, with 8 bases lining up with TRBD1. V lost 4 bases and J lost 0; bases outside the gene matches: 4. The CDR3 sequence is 15 residues long. The V gene's germline CDR1 is SNHLY and CDR2 FYNNEI. CDR3 protein: CASSGRQGMNTEAFF. Here the CDR3 DNA reads TGTGCCAGCAGTGGCCGACAGGGGATGAACACTGAAGCTTTCTTT. The full variable domain, completed using reference TRBV2 and TRBJ1-1, is EPEVTQTPSHQVTQMGQEVILRCVPISNHLYFYWYRQILGQKVEFLVSFYNNEISEKSEIFDDQFSVERPDGSNFTLKIRSTKLEDSAMYFCASSGRQGMNTEAFFGQGTRLTVV.

The V and J genes are TRBV6-6 and TRBJ2-2, with D maybe TRBD1 (5 bases). Trimming cost V 5 bases and J 5 bases, with 9 bases left between them. The germline CDR1 and CDR2 sequences are MNHNY and SVGAGI (reference sequence). The CDR3 runs 13 residues. The CDR3 region is CASSPRQTGELFF. CDR3 DNA: TGTGCCAGCAGTCCACGACAGACCGGGGAGCTGTTTTTT.

The chain has TRBV5-6 and TRBJ2-3; 9 bases match TRBD2. The germline gives CDR1 SGHDT, CDR2 YYEEEE. The CDR3 sequence is 16 residues long. Trimming cost V 4 bases and J 4 bases; bases outside gene matches: 10. CDR3 protein: CASSPGTAGGADTQYF. The CDR3 DNA is TGTGCCAGCAGCCCTGGAACCGCGGGAGGGGCAGATACGCAGTATTTT.

Concerning this clone: Other nucleotide sequences from this sample produce the same CDR3. CDR3 sequence: CASSVGTENYGYTF. Here the CDR3 DNA reads TGTGCCAGCAGCGTAGGGACCGAAAACTATGGCTACACCTTC. The chain recombines TRBV9 with TRBJ1-2, with D hard to call. The V and J ends lost 0 bases and 2 bases respectively, with 8 bases between them. The CDR3 loop spans 14 amino acids. Germline CDR1 and CDR2: SGDLS and YYNGEE.

The chain recombines TRBV7-8 with TRBJ1-3; D might be TRBD1 (5 bases). CDR1 is SGHVS and CDR2 is FQNEAQ in the germline V gene. Trimming stripped 4 bases from V and 0 bases from J, with 7 bases between. CDR3 length: 14 amino acids. The CDR3 DNA sequence: TGTGCCAGCAGCTCGGGGGGCTCTGGAAACACCATATATTTT. Protein: CASSSGGSGNTIYF.

The chain employs TRBV6-1 and TRBJ1-2; 7 nucleotides agree with TRBD1. CDR3 length: 15 residues. Germline CDR1 is MNHNS and CDR2 is SASEGT. V shed 2 bases, J shed 2 bases, and the junction held 5 bases outside the gene matches. CDR3 DNA: TGTGCCAGCAGTGAACCGGACAGGCTGAACTATGGCTACACCTTC. It codes for CASSEPDRLNYGYTF.